The 8 T cell receptor beta chains below were found in one sample sequenced in a study of sequential checkpoint blockade in melanoma. The sample's treatment: randomized to nivolumab then ipilimumab (arm A) or the reverse (arm B). This table comes from immunoSEQ multiplex PCR, and its TCRdb copy is limited to in-frame clones, with some not included. The profile shows 17,000 or so clones, roughly three quarters of them singletons. The sample consisted of CD8+ T cells sorted from blood (inferred from file names), taken from a patient given nivolumab and ipilimumab in sequence. Receptors were obtained from a human donor with melanoma.

A few counts support this clone. V is TRBV6-5 and J is TRBJ2-2; D remains unclear. The V gene's germline CDR1 is MNHEY and CDR2 SVGAGI. The CDR3 loop spans 14 amino acids. Trimming removed 8 bases at V and 3 bases at J, with 13 bases between. CDR3 coding DNA: TGTGCCAGCCGTAGTTCCAGGTACACCGGGGAGCTGTTTTTT. This sequence encodes CASRSSRYTGELFF.

The rearrangement joins TRBV5-5 to TRBJ2-7; TRBD1 agrees at 7 bases. The CDR3 covers 14 residues. V lost 5 bases, J lost 1 base, and 6 bases stayed unmatched. The germline V gene encodes CDR1 SGHKS and CDR2 YYEKEE (reference sequence). The CDR3 coding sequence is TGTGCCAGCAGGGCCGGGACAGAATCCTACGAGCAGTACTTC. This translates into CASRAGTESYEQYF.

This chain connects TRBV4-2 to TRBJ2-1; 7 nucleotides match TRBD2. This CDR3 contains 17 residues. Germline V CDR1 and CDR2: LGHNA, YNFKEQ. The V gene end was trimmed by 2 bases and the J gene end by 8 bases; junction bases not matched to a gene: 15. The CDR3 region is CASSQKESGVTGYEQFF. CDR3 bases: TGTGCCAGCAGCCAAAAGGAGAGCGGGGTTACTGGGTATGAGCAGTTCTTC.

The gene calls are TRBV18 and TRBJ2-3; D perhaps matches TRBD1 (5 bases). This CDR3 is built from 15 residues. Germline values: CDR1 KGHSH, CDR2 LQKENI. The V gene lost 4 bases and the J gene lost 4 bases, with 15 bases spanning the gap. CDR3 protein: CASSLTAGLADTQYF. The CDR3 DNA is TGTGCCAGCTCACTCACCGCAGGGTTGGCAGATACGCAGTATTTT.

The genes are TRBV30 and TRBJ1-5; D possibly corresponds to TRBD1 (5 bases). This CDR3 contains 15 residues. Germline loops: CDR1 GTSNPN, CDR2 SVGIG (reference sequence). Deletions cut 0 bases from V and 5 bases from J, with 14 bases between. CDR3 amino acids: CAWSVGVPSDQPQHF. The CDR3 DNA is TGTGCCTGGAGTGTAGGGGTCCCGTCGGATCAGCCCCAGCATTTT.

As for this clone: A read error is possible here, since a much larger clone lies one base away. The rearrangement joins TRBV2 to TRBJ1-2; 9 nucleotides line up with TRBD1. V lost 6 bases, J lost 4 bases, and 9 bases stayed unmatched. The germline gives CDR1 SNHLY, CDR2 FYNNEI. This CDR3 spans 15 amino acids. This CDR3 reads CASRGRDRESYGYTF. In DNA, the CDR3 is TGTGCCAGCAGGGGCCGGGACAGGGAGAGCTATGGCTACACCTTC.

This clone turned up a few times. The chain recombines TRBV7-9 with TRBJ1-6; 7 bases align to TRBD1. V trimming: 5 bases; J trimming: 6 bases; junction bases outside the gene matches: 7. Germline CDR1 is SEHNR and CDR2 is FQNEAQ (reference sequence). The length of the CDR3 is 15 residues. As DNA, the CDR3 is TGTGCCAGCAGCCCCTCACAGGGGCCTAATTCACCCCTCCACTTT. This translates into CASSPSQGPNSPLHF. Full variable domain (outside the CDR3, taken from reference TRBV7-9 and TRBJ1-6): DTGVSQNPRHKITKRGQNVTFRCDPISEHNRLYWYRQTLGQGPEFLTYFQNEAQLEKSRLLSDRFSAERPKGSFSTLEIQRTEQGDSAMYLCASSPSQGPNSPLHFGNGTRLTVT.

The chain has TRBV13 and TRBJ2-2; 11 bases line up with TRBD1. Trimming took 4 bases from V and 4 from J; bases not matched to a gene: 5. Looked up from germline, CDR1 is PRHDT and CDR2 is FYEKMQ (reference sequence). The CDR3 extends over 16 amino acids. In DNA form, the CDR3 reads TGTGCCAGCAGCTATTGGACAGGGGGCTTCACCGGGGAGCTGTTTTTT. This gives the protein CASSYWTGGFTGELFF.